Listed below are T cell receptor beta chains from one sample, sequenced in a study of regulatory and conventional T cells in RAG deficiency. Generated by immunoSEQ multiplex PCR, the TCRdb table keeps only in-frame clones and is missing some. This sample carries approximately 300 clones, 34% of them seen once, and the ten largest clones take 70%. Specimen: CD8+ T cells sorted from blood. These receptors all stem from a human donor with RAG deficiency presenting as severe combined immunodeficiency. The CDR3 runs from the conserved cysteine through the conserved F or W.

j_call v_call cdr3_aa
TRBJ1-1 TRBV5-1 CASSLYSAEAFF
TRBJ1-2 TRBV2 CASSFQGYYGYTF
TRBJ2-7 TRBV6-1 CASVRGAYEQYF
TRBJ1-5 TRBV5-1 CASRRTLGGQPQHF
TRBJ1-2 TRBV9 CASSVASGPLHYTF
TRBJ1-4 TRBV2 CASSRTGGWGEKLFF
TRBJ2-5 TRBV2 CASSSWTGQETQYF
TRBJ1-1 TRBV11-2 CASSLYSAEAFF
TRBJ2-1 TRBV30 CAWSVLGVNEQFF
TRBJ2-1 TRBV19 CASSQGLAVYNEQFF
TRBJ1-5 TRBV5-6 CASSLGQYSNQPQHF
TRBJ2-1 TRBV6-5 CASSLAGHNEQFF
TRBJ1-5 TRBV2 CASSDGSRTVVF
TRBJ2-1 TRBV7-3 CASSLHSYNEQFF
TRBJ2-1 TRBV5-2 CASSPRDRHNEQFF
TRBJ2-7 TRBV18 CASSLSYEQYF
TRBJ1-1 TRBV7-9 CASSFVTGNTEAFF
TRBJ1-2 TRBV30 CAWALTVNYGYTF
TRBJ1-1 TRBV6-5 CASSYLGRAVF
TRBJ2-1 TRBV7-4 CASSPRDRHNEQFF
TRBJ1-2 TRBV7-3 CASSQDRVGYTF
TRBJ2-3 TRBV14 CASSRVPWDTDTQYF
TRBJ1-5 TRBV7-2 CASSYRGNQPQHF
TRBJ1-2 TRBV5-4 CASSFGTANYGYTF
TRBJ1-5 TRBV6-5 CASGRQLNQPQHF
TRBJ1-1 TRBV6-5 CASSYGRDETEAFF
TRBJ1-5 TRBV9 CASSSGANQPQHF
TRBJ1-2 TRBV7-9 CASSFQGYYGYTF
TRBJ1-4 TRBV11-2 CASSLQGFEKLFF